This entry lists 8 T cell receptor beta chains sequenced from one sample in a study of sequential checkpoint blockade in melanoma. Documented treatment: randomized to nivolumab then ipilimumab (arm A) or the reverse (arm B). Clones were sequenced by immunoSEQ multiplex PCR, and TCRdb holds only the in-frame ones, with some missing. The repertoire consists of about 13,000 clones, with 70% to 80% occurring once and the leading ten covering 50%. The source was CD8+ T cells sorted from blood (inferred from file names), collected from a patient given nivolumab and ipilimumab in sequence. Receptors were obtained from a human patient with melanoma. Some clones in this sample may be carry-over from other donors' samples.

The sample holds a few counts of this clone. The gene calls are TRBV7-2 and TRBJ2-7, with 10 bases aligning to TRBD1. V shed 5 bases, J shed 2 bases, and the junction held 6 bases outside the gene matches. Germline CDR1 SGHTA, CDR2 FQGNSA. The CDR3 is 15 residues long. CDR3 in amino acids: CASSQDRGDAYEQYF. The CDR3 region has the DNA TGTGCCAGCAGCCAGGACAGGGGGGACGCCTACGAGCAGTACTTC.

The chain uses TRBV15 and TRBJ2-3, with 10 bases identical to TRBD2. The V gene's germline CDR1 is LNHNV and CDR2 YYDKDF (reference sequence). The CDR3 spans 18 residues. J was trimmed by 4 bases and V by 6 bases; bases with no gene match: 16. Here the CDR3 reads CATRSIGLADSGPDTQYF. In nucleotides, the CDR3 is TGTGCCACCAGGTCCATCGGACTAGCGGACTCGGGCCCAGATACGCAGTATTTT.

The V and J genes are TRBV4-3 and TRBJ2-7; 10 nucleotides align to TRBD1. The CDR3 covers 17 residues. Trimming took 2 bases from V and 1 from J; bases not matched to a gene: 8. The V gene's germline CDR1 is LGHNA and CDR2 YSLEER. CDR3 protein: CASSQYTGTGVSYEQYF. The DNA for the CDR3 is TGCGCCAGCAGCCAATATACCGGGACAGGGGTTTCCTACGAGCAGTACTTC.

This chain links TRBV1 with TRBJ2-7; the table's D call TRBD1 went unverified against the DNA. TRBV1 is a pseudogene locus. CDR3 length: 16 amino acids. The CDR3 is CASSLSGTGSRYEQYF. DNA of the CDR3: TGCGCCAGCAGCCTATCCGGGACAGGGTCCCGCTACGAGCAGTACTTC.

The chain joins TRBV7-9 to TRBJ1-2; tentative D call: TRBD1 (5 bases). The CDR3 loop spans 12 amino acids. Germline V gives CDR1 SEHNR, CDR2 FQNEAQ (reference sequence). V lost 0 bases to trimming and J lost 14 bases, with 13 bases between them. CDR3 amino acids: CASSLAGGAGTF. CDR3 DNA: TGTGCCAGCAGCTTAGCAGGAGGGGCAGGGACCTTC.

This clone ranks as medium-sized. The chain recombines TRBV7-9 with TRBJ2-7; D possibly corresponds to TRBD1 (6 bases). From germline, CDR1 is SEHNR and CDR2 FQNEAQ (reference sequence). The V and J ends lost 5 bases and 2 bases respectively, with 16 bases between them. The CDR3 is 15 amino acids. The CDR3: CASSPPSTGPYEQYF. The CDR3 DNA is TGTGCCAGCAGCCCACCATCCACAGGGCCCTACGAGCAGTACTTC.

This chain connects TRBV4-1 to TRBJ2-1, with a tentative D call TRBD1 (7 bases). The V gene lost 4 bases and the J gene lost 7 bases, with 14 bases spanning the gap. There are 14 residues in the CDR3. Germline CDR1 MGHRA, CDR2 YSYEKL. As DNA, the CDR3 is TGCGCCAGCAGCCCGGAGGGGGCCCGGAATGAGCAGTTCTTC. Protein sequence: CASSPEGARNEQFF.

This clone has more than one count but fewer than ten. The chain joins TRBV7-8 to TRBJ2-7; D gene uncertain. CDR1 and CDR2 from the germline V gene are SGHVS and FQNEAQ. This CDR3 has 14 residues. V was cut by 3 bases and J by 0 bases, with 9 bases left in between. For the CDR3, the DNA is TGTGCCAGCAGCTTTGGTGGAGCCTCCTACGAGCAGTACTTC. Translating gives CASSFGGASYEQYF.